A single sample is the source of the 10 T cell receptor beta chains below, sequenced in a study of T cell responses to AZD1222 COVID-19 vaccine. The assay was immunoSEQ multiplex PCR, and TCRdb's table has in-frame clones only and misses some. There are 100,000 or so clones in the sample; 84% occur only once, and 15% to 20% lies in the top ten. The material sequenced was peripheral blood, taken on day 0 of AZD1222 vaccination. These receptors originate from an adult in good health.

The DNA of the CDR3 is TGTGCCAGCAGTGATAAAGCGGGAGGAGGCACAGATACGCAGTATTTT. Translating gives CASSDKAGGGTDTQYF. The chain carries TRBV6-4 and TRBJ2-3, with 9 bases lining up with TRBD2. Germline CDR1 MRHNA, CDR2 SNTAGT. The CDR3 contains 16 residues. The V segment lost 3 bases and the J segment 1 base; nucleotides outside the gene matches: 5.

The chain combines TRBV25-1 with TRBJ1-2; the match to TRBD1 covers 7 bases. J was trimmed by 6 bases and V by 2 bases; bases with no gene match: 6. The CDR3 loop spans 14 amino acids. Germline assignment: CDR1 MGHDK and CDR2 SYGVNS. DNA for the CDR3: TGTGCCAGCAGTGAACAGGGACAGTCTAATGGCTACACCTTC. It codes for CASSEQGQSNGYTF.

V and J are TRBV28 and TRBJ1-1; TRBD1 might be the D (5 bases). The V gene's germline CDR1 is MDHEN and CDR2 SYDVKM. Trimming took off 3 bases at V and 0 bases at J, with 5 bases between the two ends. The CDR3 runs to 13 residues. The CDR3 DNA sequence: TGTGCCAGCAGTTTGGACATGAACACTGAAGCTTTCTTT. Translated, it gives CASSLDMNTEAFF. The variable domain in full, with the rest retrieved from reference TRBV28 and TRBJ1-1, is DVKVTQSSRYLVKRTGEKVFLECVQDMDHENMFWYRQDPGLGLRLIYFSYDVKMKEKGDIPEGYSVSREKKERFSLILESASTNQTSMYLCASSLDMNTEAFFGQGTRLTVV.

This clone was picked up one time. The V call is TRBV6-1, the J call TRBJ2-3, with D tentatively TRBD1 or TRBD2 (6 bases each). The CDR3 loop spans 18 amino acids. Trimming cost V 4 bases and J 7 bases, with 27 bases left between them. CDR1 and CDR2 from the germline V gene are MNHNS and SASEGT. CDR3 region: CASSVEGESTIAMNTQYF. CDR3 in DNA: TGTGCCAGCAGTGTGGAGGGGGAGTCCACGATAGCAATGAATACGCAGTATTTT.

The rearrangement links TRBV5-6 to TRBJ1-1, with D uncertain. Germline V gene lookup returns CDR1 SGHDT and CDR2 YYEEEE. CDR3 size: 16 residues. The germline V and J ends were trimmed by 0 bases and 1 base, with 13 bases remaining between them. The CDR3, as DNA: TGTGCCAGCAGCTTGGGAAGAAAGAGTCCGAACACTGAAGCTTTCTTT. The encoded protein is CASSLGRKSPNTEAFF.

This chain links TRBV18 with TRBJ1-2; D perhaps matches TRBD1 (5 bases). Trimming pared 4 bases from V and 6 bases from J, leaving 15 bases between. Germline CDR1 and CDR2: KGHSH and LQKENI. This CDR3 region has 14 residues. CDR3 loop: CASSQTSDRDGYTF. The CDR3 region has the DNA TGTGCCAGCTCACAAACCTCAGACAGAGATGGCTACACCTTC.

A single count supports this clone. The CDR3 DNA is TGCGCCAGCAGCTGGGGTCCTGGGGCCAACGTCCTGACTTTC. This codes for CASSWGPGANVLTF. The chain recombines TRBV5-1 with TRBJ2-6; D remains ambiguous. V gave up 3 bases and J gave up 2 bases, with 6 bases separating them. CDR3 length equals 14 residues. Germline CDR1 is SGHRS and CDR2 is YFSETQ.

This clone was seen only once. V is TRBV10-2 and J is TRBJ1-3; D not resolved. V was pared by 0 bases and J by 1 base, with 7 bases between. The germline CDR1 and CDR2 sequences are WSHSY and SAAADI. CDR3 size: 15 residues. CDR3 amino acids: CASSESGVSGNTIYF. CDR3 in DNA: TGCGCCAGCAGTGAGTCCGGAGTTTCTGGAAACACCATATATTTT.

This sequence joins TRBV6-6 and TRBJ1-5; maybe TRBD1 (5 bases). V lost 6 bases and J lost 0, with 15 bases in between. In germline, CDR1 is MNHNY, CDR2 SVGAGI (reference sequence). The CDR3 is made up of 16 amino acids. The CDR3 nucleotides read TGTGCCAGCAGCAAGGGCCAGGGAAATAGCAATCAGCCCCAGCATTTT. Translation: CASSKGQGNSNQPQHF.

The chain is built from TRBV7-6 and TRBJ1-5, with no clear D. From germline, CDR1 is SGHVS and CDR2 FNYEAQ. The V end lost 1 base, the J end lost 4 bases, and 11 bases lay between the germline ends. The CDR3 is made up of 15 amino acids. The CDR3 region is CASSLEAGRNQPQHF. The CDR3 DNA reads TGTGCCAGCAGCTTAGAAGCGGGCAGGAATCAGCCCCAGCATTTT.